This TCR beta chain was sequenced during a study of cytomegalovirus exposure and HLA in healthy donors (dated by TCRdb to the late 2010s). For the study in its entirety: According to a later analysis, one platform produced both the 100 to 150 validation repertoires and the 620 or so repertoires of the first cohort. The study was designed to test whether signatures of past pathogen exposure could be identified by cataloging public T cell receptors. A separate validation cohort of about 110 different subjects was used in addition to the roughly 640-subject first cohort. To predict cytomegalovirus infection status, the study combined high-throughput TCR immunosequencing, statistical association of individual TCRs with disease status, and machine learning.

CDR1 and CDR2 were assigned from the germline V gene as SGDLS and YYNGEE. After removal of 6 bases from V and 8 bases from J, the junction retains 12 bases not matched to a gene. From its cysteine to its phenylalanine, the CDR3 spans 15 amino acids. The retained sequence is limited to the CDR3, 45 bases, with the frame set at the first base. Libraries came from the immunoSEQ multiplex PCR assay. As for the authors' bioinformatics: To diagnose cytomegalovirus status from the catalog of TCR beta chain sequences, a statistical classification framework was built. Imported from immuneACCESS, the table was reduced by TCRdb to in-frame sequences with V and J called. These copies leave out some clones; in studies compared against another copy, an unresolved V gene accounts for under half, and the cause of the remainder is not known. That table supplies the V and J calls and clone size; D and trimming were determined from the DNA. The table for this sample lists some 220,000 clones; around nine tenths of them were counted only once. The ten most abundant clones make up more than 0.85% of the sample.

Overall study results and their limits: The authors suggested that the approach could potentially be generalized to other disease states and immunological phenotypes. While some public TCRs were present in many individuals, most TCR sequences turned up only very rarely across donors. The study gave a list of over 150 TCR beta chains associated with cytomegalovirus. The validation cohort had no HLA typing available for a later analysis, so co-occurrence within that cohort was assessed over all 120 or so repertoires. A few of the identified cytomegalovirus-associated TCR beta chains were confirmed in vitro to be specific for cytomegalovirus antigens. In both the original and validation cohorts, the classifier was reported to diagnose cytomegalovirus status with high specificity and sensitivity. A later analysis found that TCRs clustered in the first cohort also tended to co-occur in the roughly 120 validation repertoires, with 90% to 95% of cluster scores above 0.

This clone occurred once. Which antigen it targets is not known. Per-base qualities were not stored, and no clone one base away is much larger. Donors formed part of the validation cohort, which comprised fewer than 150 subjects and was distinct from the first cohort of 670 or so subjects. Sequencing used PBMCs. Recombination connected TRBV9 to TRBJ1-4, with 8 central nucleotides matching TRBD1. The sequence was obtained from a woman younger than 35 in good health and CMV-seronegative. For the CDR3, the sequence is CASIDRQGRGEKLFF. In nucleotide form, the sequence is TGTGCCAGCATCGATAGACAGGGGAGAGGGGAAAAACTGTTTTTT.